This T cell receptor beta chain emerged from a study of blood T cell repertoires in COVID-19. The wider study: Samples representing acute and convalescent COVID-19 were sourced from the United States, Italy and Spain. PBMCs, B-cell-depleted T cells, or T cells were the source of the cDNA or gDNA that made up the material.

Original methodology: Reference gene primer amplification gave estimated nucleated cell counts. Generated by immunoSEQ multiplex PCR, the TCRdb table keeps only in-frame clones and is missing some. V and J calls and clone size are copied from that table; D and trimming were computed from the DNA. The sample carries roughly 260,000 clones, roughly 90% recorded once. Germline V gives CDR1 SGHDT, CDR2 YYEEEE. CDR3 length equals 13 residues. Trimming stripped 3 bases from V and 6 bases from J, with 13 bases between. This TCR came from a man between 60 and 75 years old who had recovered from COVID-19. V and J are TRBV5-6 and TRBJ2-7; D is unresolved. Sequencing used peripheral blood. The CDR3 nucleotides read TGTGCCAGCAGCTACGGTGACCCGGGCGAGCAGTACTTC. Its protein product is CASSYGDPGEQYF. Together with reference TRBV5-6 and TRBJ2-7, the CDR3 gives the full variable domain: DAGVTQSPTHLIKTRGQQVTLRCSPKSGHDTVSWYQQALGQGPQFIFQYYEEEERQRGNFPDRFSGHQFPNYSSELNVNALLLGDSALYLCASSYGDPGEQYFGPGTRLTVT.